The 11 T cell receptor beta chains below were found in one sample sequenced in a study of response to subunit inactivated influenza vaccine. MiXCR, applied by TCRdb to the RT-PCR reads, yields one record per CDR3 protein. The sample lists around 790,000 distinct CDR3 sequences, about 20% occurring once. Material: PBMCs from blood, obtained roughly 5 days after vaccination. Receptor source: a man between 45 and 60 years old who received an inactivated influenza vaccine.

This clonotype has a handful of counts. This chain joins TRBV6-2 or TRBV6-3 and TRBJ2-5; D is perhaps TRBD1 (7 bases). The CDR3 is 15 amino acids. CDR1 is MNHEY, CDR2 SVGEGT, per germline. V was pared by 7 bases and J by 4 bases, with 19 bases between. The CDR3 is CASTLNRQGGETQYF. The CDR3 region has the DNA TGTGCCAGCACCCTTAACCGTCAGGGGGGAGAGACCCAGTACTTC.

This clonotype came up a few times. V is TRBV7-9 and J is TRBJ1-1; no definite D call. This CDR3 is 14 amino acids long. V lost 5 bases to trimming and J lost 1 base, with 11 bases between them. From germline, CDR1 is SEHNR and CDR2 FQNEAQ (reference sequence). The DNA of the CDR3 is TGTGCCAGCAGCGCACCTGGCCGGAACACTGAAGCTTTCTTT. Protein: CASSAPGRNTEAFF.

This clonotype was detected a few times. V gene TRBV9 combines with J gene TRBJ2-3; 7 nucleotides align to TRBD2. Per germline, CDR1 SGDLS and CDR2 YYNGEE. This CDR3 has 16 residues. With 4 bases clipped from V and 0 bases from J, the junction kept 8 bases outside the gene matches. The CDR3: CASSITSAPSTDTQYF. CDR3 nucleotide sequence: TGTGCCAGCAGCATCACTAGCGCGCCTAGCACAGATACGCAGTATTTT.

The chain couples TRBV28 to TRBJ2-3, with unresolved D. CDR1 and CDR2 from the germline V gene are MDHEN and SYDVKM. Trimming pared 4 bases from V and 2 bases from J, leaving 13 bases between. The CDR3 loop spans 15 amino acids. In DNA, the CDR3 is TGTGCCAGCAGTTGGCTAAGCGACCACACAGATACGCAGTATTTT. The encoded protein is CASSWLSDHTDTQYF.

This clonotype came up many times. The CDR3 DNA sequence: TGTGCCAGCAGCTTGCCCACGCTGAGCTCCTACAATGAGCAGTTCTTC. This codes for CASSLPTLSSYNEQFF. This sequence joins TRBV7-9 and TRBJ2-1; no firm D call. The CDR3 contains 16 residues. The germline CDR1 and CDR2 sequences are SEHNR and FQNEAQ (reference sequence). The germline V and J ends were trimmed by 3 bases and 0 bases, with 12 bases remaining between them.

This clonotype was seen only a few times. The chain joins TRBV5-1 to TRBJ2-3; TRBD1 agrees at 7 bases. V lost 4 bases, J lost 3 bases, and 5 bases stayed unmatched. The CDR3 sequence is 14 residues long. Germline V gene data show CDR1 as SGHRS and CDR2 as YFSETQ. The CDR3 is CASSLGQNTDTQYF. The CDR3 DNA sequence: TGCGCCAGCAGCCTGGGACAGAATACAGATACGCAGTATTTT.

The CDR3 protein is CASSLIQGNEQFF. DNA for the CDR3: TGTGCCAGCAGCTTAATACAGGGGAATGAGCAGTTCTTC. The chain carries TRBV7-8 and TRBJ2-1; 7 bases line up with TRBD1. Germline lookup yields CDR1 SGHVS and CDR2 FQNEAQ. The V segment lost 2 bases and the J segment 7 bases; nucleotides outside the gene matches: 2. CDR3 length: 13 amino acids.

The CDR3 DNA is TGTGCCAGCAGAAAGTCTGGTGGTCCTAGCGGGTACAATGAGCAGTTCTTC. Protein: CASRKSGGPSGYNEQFF. The chain has TRBV2 and TRBJ2-1, with 8 bases lining up with TRBD2. There are 17 residues in the CDR3. The J segment lost 4 bases and the V segment lost 6 bases, leaving 14 bases of the junction unmatched. CDR1 and CDR2 from the germline V gene are SNHLY and FYNNEI.

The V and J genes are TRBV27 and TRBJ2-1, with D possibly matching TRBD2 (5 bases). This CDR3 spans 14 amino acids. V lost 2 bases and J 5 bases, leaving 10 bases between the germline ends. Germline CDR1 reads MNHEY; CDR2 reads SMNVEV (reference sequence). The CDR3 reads CASSLGRLHNEQFF. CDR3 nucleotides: TGTGCCAGCAGTTTAGGGAGACTGCACAATGAGCAGTTCTTC.

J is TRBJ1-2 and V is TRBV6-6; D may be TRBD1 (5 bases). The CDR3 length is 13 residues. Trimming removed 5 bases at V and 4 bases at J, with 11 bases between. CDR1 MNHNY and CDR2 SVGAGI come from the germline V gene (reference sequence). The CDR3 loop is CASSLTRVYGYTF. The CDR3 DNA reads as TGTGCCAGCAGTCTTACCAGGGTCTATGGCTACACCTTC.

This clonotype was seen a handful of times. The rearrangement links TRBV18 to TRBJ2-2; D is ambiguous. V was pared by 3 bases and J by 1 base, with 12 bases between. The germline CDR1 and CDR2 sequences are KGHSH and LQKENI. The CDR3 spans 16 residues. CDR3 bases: TGTGCCAGCTCACCCACGGCCAGAGGGAACACCGGGGAGCTGTTTTTT. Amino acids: CASSPTARGNTGELFF.